The rows below give T cell receptor beta chains drawn from one sample of a study of vaccination and CD4 T cells after COVID-19. MiXCR, applied by TCRdb to the PCR reads, yields one record per CDR3 protein. The data hold 15,000 to 20,000 distinct CDR3 sequences, with more than 50% observed a single time. These TCRs' antigens remain unknown. The sample was CD4+ T cells from blood, cultured in vitro. The receptors come from a human donor who had recovered from COVID-19. The CDR3 runs from the conserved cysteine through the conserved F or W. A D gene is named only where the DNA matches it firmly. Clone size is not always given. Where it is, it says once, few, many or a class for expanded clones.

V	size	J	D	DNA	CDR3
TRBV20-1	.	TRBJ1-2	TRBD1	TGCAGTCTCCGGACAGGGGGCAGCTATGGCTACACCTTC	CSLRTGGSYGYTF
TRBV5-1	.	TRBJ2-2	.	TGCGCCAGCAGCTTGGGGATAGGAGCCACCGGGGAGCTGTTTTTT	CASSLGIGATGELFF
TRBV4-3	.	TRBJ1-1	.	TGCGCCAGCAGCCAGGTCGGGTGGGGGGGCACTGAAGCTTTCTTT	CASSQVGWGGTEAFF
TRBV11-1	.	TRBJ1-6	.	TGTGCCAGCAGCCTACAGGGTTTAAGGTCACCCCTCCACTTT	CASSLQGLRSPLHF
TRBV5-4	.	TRBJ1-2	.	TGTGCCAGCAGCTCCCCGGGACTTGAAGGCTACACCTTC	CASSSPGLEGYTF
TRBV27	.	TRBJ2-7	TRBD2	TGTGCCAGCAGTTTGGGACTAGCGGGGACGCGCGAGCAGTACTTC	CASSLGLAGTREQYF
TRBV24-1	.	TRBJ2-1	.	TGTGCCACCAGTGATTTTGTCACAGGGGAGGGGAATGAGCAGTTCTTC	CATSDFVTGEGNEQFF
TRBV20-1	few	TRBJ2-3	.	TGCAGTGCCGGAGGGACAGGGGTAGCGGGAGATCCGCGCACAGATACGCAGTATTTT	CSAGGTGVAGDPRTDTQYF
TRBV7-8	.	TRBJ1-1	.	TGTGCCAGCAGCGTGACAGTTATGAACACTGAAGCTTTCTTT	CASSVTVMNTEAFF
TRBV7-3	.	TRBJ1-5	.	TGTGCCAGCAGCCAAACGTGGGTCAATCAGCCCCAGCATTTT	CASSQTWVNQPQHF
TRBV27	.	TRBJ2-2	.	TGTGCCAGCAGTTCTTGGACAGTTAACACCGGGGAGCTGTTTTTT	CASSSWTVNTGELFF
TRBV30	.	TRBJ1-5	.	TGTGCCTGGAGTGTATGGGGTCAGCCCCAGCATTTT	CAWSVWGQPQHF
TRBV27	.	TRBJ2-5	TRBD1	TGTGCCAGCAGGGTCACGGGACAGGGGGCCCAAGAGACCCAGTACTTC	CASRVTGQGAQETQYF
TRBV20-1	.	TRBJ1-5	TRBD1	TGCAGTGCTAGAGATGGACAGGGAGTGGATCAGCCCCAGCATTTT	CSARDGQGVDQPQHF
TRBV28	.	TRBJ1-1	TRBD1	TGTGCCAGCAGCTCGGACAGGGTGAGCACTGAAGCTTTCTTT	CASSSDRVSTEAFF
TRBV20-1	medium-sized	TRBJ2-7	.	TGCAGTGCTCCCCGGGAAGGGTCCTACGAGCAGTACTTC	CSAPREGSYEQYF
TRBV6-2/TRBV6-3	.	TRBJ2-3	TRBD2	TGTGCCAGCGCGGGAGGAGGAGATACGCAGTATTTT	CASAGGGDTQYF
TRBV2	few	TRBJ2-4	.	TGTGCCAGCACCAAGGACCTACTAGCCAAAAACATTCAGTACTTC	CASTKDLLAKNIQYF